This is a list of T cell receptor beta chains from one sample in a study of immune evolution from preneoplasia to lung adenocarcinoma. Repertoires were generated with immunoSEQ multiplex PCR, while TCRdb's copy carries only in-frame clones and drops some. The profile covers approximately 4,200 clones, with approximately 80% appearing a single time and less than 7% taken by the ten largest. The material sequenced was FFPE adjacent normal lung tissue. The receptors come from a person aged 70 to 85 with lung adenocarcinoma. CDR3s include the opening cysteine and the closing phenylalanine or tryptophan. Fields, in order: J gene, D gene, V gene, clone size, CDR3 DNA, CDR3 protein. D genes are given only for firm matches. Clone size appears in some rows only: once, few, many, or a class for an expanded clone.

J: TRBJ2-6
D: .
V: TRBV7-8
size: .
DNA: TGTGCCAGCAGCTTATGGGCAGGGGTGGGATCTGGGGCCAACGTCCTGACTTTC
CDR3: CASSLWAGVGSGANVLTF

J: TRBJ1-1
D: TRBD1
V: TRBV7-9
size: once
DNA: TGTGCCAGCAGCCCTGGACAGGGTCTTGAAGCTTTCTTT
CDR3: CASSPGQGLEAFF

J: TRBJ2-2
D: .
V: TRBV6-6
size: .
DNA: TGTGCCAGCAGTTACTCAGGAGGGGGAGGGACCGGGGAGCTGTTTTTT
CDR3: CASSYSGGGGTGELFF

J: TRBJ2-7
D: .
V: TRBV4-1
size: .
DNA: TGCGCCAGCAGTCTTGAAGGGGGGCGCAACGCCTACGAGCAGTACTTC
CDR3: CASSLEGGRNAYEQYF

J: TRBJ1-3
D: .
V: TRBV5-6
size: .
DNA: TGTGCCATTACCATCAGGGTAAACTCTGGAAACACCATATATTTT
CDR3: CAITIRVNSGNTIYF

J: TRBJ2-2
D: .
V: TRBV5-5
size: once
DNA: TGTGCCAGCACCCTCCACAAAAGCACAGGGTCAGCCGGGGAGCTGTTTTTT
CDR3: CASTLHKSTGSAGELFF

J: TRBJ1-2
D: .
V: TRBV30
size: .
DNA: TGTGCCTGGAGTGGGACAGAGAATGGCTACACCTTC
CDR3: CAWSGTENGYTF

J: TRBJ1-1
D: .
V: TRBV15
size: .
DNA: TGTGCCACCAGCAGAGACTCCCGTGAAGCTTTCTTT
CDR3: CATSRDSREAFF

J: TRBJ2-3
D: .
V: TRBV5-4
size: .
DNA: TGTGCCAGCAGCTTCAAAGTGCAGCGAAACACAGATACGCAGTATTTT
CDR3: CASSFKVQRNTDTQYF

J: TRBJ2-1
D: .
V: TRBV29-1
size: .
DNA: TGCAGCGTTGAACTAGGTAATGAGCAGTTCTTC
CDR3: CSVELGNEQFF

J: TRBJ1-1
D: .
V: TRBV4-1
size: .
DNA: TGCGCCAGCAGCCAAGATCTGTATCGGTTGAACACTGAAGCTTTCTTT
CDR3: CASSQDLYRLNTEAFF

J: TRBJ2-7
D: .
V: TRBV7-9
size: once
DNA: TGTGCCAGCAGCTTAGGTCTTTACAGGGATGACTACTACGAGCAGTACTTC
CDR3: CASSLGLYRDDYYEQYF

J: TRBJ1-5
D: .
V: TRBV6-6
size: .
DNA: TGTGCCAGCAGTTACTCGAGTACACCTAGCAATCAGCCCCAGCATTTT
CDR3: CASSYSSTPSNQPQHF

J: TRBJ2-1
D: TRBD2
V: TRBV6-1
size: .
DNA: TGTGCCAGCAGCGTAGCGGGGGGGCGGAATGAGCAGTTCTTC
CDR3: CASSVAGGRNEQFF

J: TRBJ2-6
D: .
V: TRBV6-1
size: .
DNA: TGTGCCAGCAGTGAACGGTTAGACTTTTCTGGGGCCAACGTCCTGACTTTC
CDR3: CASSERLDFSGANVLTF

J: TRBJ2-5
D: .
V: TRBV28
size: once
DNA: TGTGCCAGCAGTTTTGGGGGGCTGATAGAGACCCAGTACTTC
CDR3: CASSFGGLIETQYF

J: TRBJ2-7
D: .
V: TRBV5-1
size: .
DNA: TGCGCCAGCAGCTCCCCCTCCTACGAGCAGTACTTC
CDR3: CASSSPSYEQYF